These 2 T cell receptor beta chains came from one sample sequenced in a study of tumor and adjacent non-tumor tissue in lung cancer (dated by TCRdb to 2017 to 2018). Library method: multiplex PCR. Sequencing took place on an Illumina HiSeq 2500. TCRbeta libraries were constructed through three rounds of nested PCR with primers (Table S4) according to protocols adapted from ARM-PCR. In TCRdb, the public reads were trimmed at Q25 with fastp and aligned with MiXCR, with productive beta chains retained. Each CDR3 protein gets just one entry, which takes the most common genes and DNA from the rows behind it. This sample holds under 150,000 distinct CDR3 sequences; 66% were observed only once. The ten largest clones take up over 10% of the sample. Bulk unsorted tissue served as the source for RNA extraction, and RNA quality was assessed using a NanoDrop ND-1000 and an Agilent 2100. The sample comprised lung tumor tissue. The receptors stem from a man younger than 40 with non-small cell lung cancer.

Ten or more counts support this clonotype. V gene TRBV11-3 combines with J gene TRBJ2-3; perhaps TRBD2 as D (5 bases). Germline values: CDR1 SGHNT, CDR2 YENEEA. This CDR3 has 13 residues. Trimming took 1 base from V and 3 from J, leaving 5 bases between them. The CDR3: CASSLGETDTQYF. CDR3 bases: TGTGCCAGCAGCTTAGGGGAGACAGATACGCAGTATTTT.

This clonotype was counted a single time. The chain joins TRBV11-2 to TRBJ1-1; D is unclear. Germline values: CDR1 SGHAT, CDR2 FQNNGV. With 10 bases removed from V and 7 bases from J, the gap between germline ends came to 19 bases. The CDR3 consists of 13 residues. The CDR3 nucleotides are TGTGCCATCTTAGTGACGGAGGGCATTGAAGCTTTCTTT. Protein sequence: CAILVTEGIEAFF.